The subject of this entry is one TCR beta chain. Its target is not known. The data originate from a study of OX40 agonist ivuxolimab in advanced cancers. Study conclusions and caveats: Blood T cells, both CD4+ and CD8+, expanded clonally by week 6 at 0.1 to 3.0 mg/kg.

V lost 0 bases and J 0 bases, leaving 9 bases between the germline ends. This CDR3 comprises 15 residues. CDR1 and CDR2 from the germline V gene are SGHTS and YDEGEE. Generated by immunoSEQ multiplex PCR, the TCRdb table keeps only in-frame clones and is missing some. The data contain approximately 84,000 clones, 84% of them singletons. The rearrangement joins TRBV5-8 to TRBJ1-1; no clear D gene. This clonotype was obtained from an adult with an advanced solid tumor such as melanoma, head and neck, liver or kidney cancer. The sequences come from CD4+ or CD8+ T cells sorted from blood, collected in a trial of the OX40 agonist ivuxolimab. This CDR3 reads CASSLVGGMNTEAFF. CDR3 in DNA: TGTGCCAGCAGCTTGGTCGGCGGGATGAACACTGAAGCTTTCTTT.